This is a list of T cell receptor beta chains from one sample in a study of metastatic and nonmetastatic thyroid tumors. TCRdb reanalyzed the PCR reads with MiXCR. Among a few thousand clones listed, around 21% were seen once. Sequenced: tumor tissue. The receptors originated from a female donor with papillary thyroid cancer or a benign thyroid nodule (not recorded which). Some clones in this sample may be carry-over from other donors' samples. Both conserved end residues are part of each CDR3. The D gene is left open where the match is weak. Size is stated for part of the rows, as once, few or many counts, or as a class when the clone is expanded.

j_call: TRBJ1-1; d_call: -; cdr3_length: 13; v_call: TRBV28; clone_size: -; cdr3_aa: CASNTGSYYEAFF; cdr3_nt: TGTGCCAGTAATACAGGGAGCTATTATGAAGCTTTCTTT
j_call: TRBJ2-7; d_call: -; cdr3_length: 13; v_call: TRBV7-8; clone_size: once; cdr3_aa: CASSMGPGSEQYF; cdr3_nt: TGTGCCAGCAGCATGGGCCCGGGTAGCGAGCAGTACTTC
j_call: TRBJ1-2; d_call: -; cdr3_length: 16; v_call: TRBV6-1; clone_size: few; cdr3_aa: CASTQPDRLLRYGYTF; cdr3_nt: TGTGCCAGCACGCAACCGGACAGACTCCTCCGGTATGGCTACACCTTC
j_call: TRBJ2-3; d_call: -; cdr3_length: 16; v_call: TRBV5-1; clone_size: medium-sized; cdr3_aa: CASSFHGDLFTDTQYF; cdr3_nt: TGCGCCAGCAGCTTTCATGGGGATTTATTCACAGATACGCAGTATTTT
j_call: TRBJ2-2; d_call: TRBD1; cdr3_length: 14; v_call: TRBV28; clone_size: -; cdr3_aa: CASSYSTGKGELFF; cdr3_nt: TGTGCCAGCAGTTACTCGACAGGGAAGGGGGAGCTGTTTTTT
j_call: TRBJ2-3; d_call: TRBD1; cdr3_length: 16; v_call: TRBV9; clone_size: -; cdr3_aa: CASSDGTGGIGDTQYF; cdr3_nt: TGTGCCAGCAGCGACGGGACAGGGGGCATTGGAGATACGCAGTATTTT
j_call: TRBJ2-1; d_call: TRBD1; cdr3_length: 15; v_call: TRBV11-1; clone_size: -; cdr3_aa: CASIPIDRGVNEQFF; cdr3_nt: TGTGCCAGCATCCCCATAGACAGGGGCGTCAATGAGCAGTTCTTC
j_call: TRBJ2-5; d_call: TRBD1; cdr3_length: 18; v_call: TRBV5-4; clone_size: many; cdr3_aa: CASRGGRGTGPLGETQYF; cdr3_nt: TGTGCCAGCAGAGGGGGACGAGGGACAGGCCCCCTGGGTGAGACCCAGTACTTC
j_call: TRBJ2-2; d_call: -; cdr3_length: 16; v_call: TRBV20-1; clone_size: -; cdr3_aa: CSARLLTGGVGGELFF; cdr3_nt: TGCAGTGCTAGATTGTTGACAGGAGGAGTAGGAGGGGAGCTGTTTTTT
j_call: TRBJ1-2; d_call: -; cdr3_length: 14; v_call: TRBV12-3/TRBV12-4; clone_size: large; cdr3_aa: CASSLAGARNSYTF; cdr3_nt: TGTGCCAGCAGTCTTGCCGGGGCGAGGAATAGCTACACCTTC
j_call: TRBJ2-2; d_call: -; cdr3_length: 14; v_call: TRBV18; clone_size: -; cdr3_aa: CASSPGGHTGELFF; cdr3_nt: TGTGCCAGCTCACCAGGGGGCCACACCGGGGAGCTGTTTTTT
j_call: TRBJ2-6; d_call: TRBD1; cdr3_length: 17; v_call: TRBV12-3/TRBV12-4; clone_size: -; cdr3_aa: CASSLSQGATGANVLTF; cdr3_nt: TGTGCCAGCAGTTTAAGTCAGGGGGCGACTGGGGCCAACGTCCTGACTTTC
j_call: TRBJ1-6; d_call: TRBD1; cdr3_length: 16; v_call: TRBV11-2; clone_size: few; cdr3_aa: CASRPTGGSYNSPLHF; cdr3_nt: TGTGCCAGCAGACCCACAGGGGGCTCCTATAATTCACCCCTCCACTTT
j_call: TRBJ2-1; d_call: TRBD2; cdr3_length: 16; v_call: TRBV10-3; clone_size: medium-sized; cdr3_aa: CAISEWKTSGRNEQFF; cdr3_nt: TGTGCCATCAGTGAATGGAAAACTAGCGGGAGAAATGAGCAGTTCTTC
j_call: TRBJ2-5; d_call: -; cdr3_length: 16; v_call: TRBV24-1; clone_size: few; cdr3_aa: CATSVVRGGDQETQYF; cdr3_nt: TGTGCCACCAGTGTGGTTCGTGGCGGAGACCAAGAGACCCAGTACTTC